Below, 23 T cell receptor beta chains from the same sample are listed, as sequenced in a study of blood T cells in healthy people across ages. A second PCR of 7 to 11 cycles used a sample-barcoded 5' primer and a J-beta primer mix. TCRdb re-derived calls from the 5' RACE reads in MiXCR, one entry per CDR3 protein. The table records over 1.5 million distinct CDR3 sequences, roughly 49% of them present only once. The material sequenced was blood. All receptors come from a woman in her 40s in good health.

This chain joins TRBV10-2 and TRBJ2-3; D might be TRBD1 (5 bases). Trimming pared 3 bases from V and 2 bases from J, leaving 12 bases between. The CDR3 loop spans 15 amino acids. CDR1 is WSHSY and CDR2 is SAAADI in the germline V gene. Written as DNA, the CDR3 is TGCGCCAGCAGTGAACTGGGGCACGACACAGATACGCAGTATTTT. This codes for CASSELGHDTDTQYF.

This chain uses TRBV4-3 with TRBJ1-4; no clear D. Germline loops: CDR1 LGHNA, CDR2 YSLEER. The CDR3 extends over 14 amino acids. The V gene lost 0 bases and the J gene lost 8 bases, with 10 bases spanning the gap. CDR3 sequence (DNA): TGCGCCAGCAGCCAAGATTTTTCGGGCGAAAAACTGTTTTTT. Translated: CASSQDFSGEKLFF.

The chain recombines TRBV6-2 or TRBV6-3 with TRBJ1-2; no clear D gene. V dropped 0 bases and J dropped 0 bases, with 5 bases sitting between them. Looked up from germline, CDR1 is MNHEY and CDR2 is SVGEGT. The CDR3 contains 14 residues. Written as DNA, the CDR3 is TGTGCCAGCAGTTACTCGAGTCCTAACTATGGCTACACCTTC. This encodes CASSYSSPNYGYTF.

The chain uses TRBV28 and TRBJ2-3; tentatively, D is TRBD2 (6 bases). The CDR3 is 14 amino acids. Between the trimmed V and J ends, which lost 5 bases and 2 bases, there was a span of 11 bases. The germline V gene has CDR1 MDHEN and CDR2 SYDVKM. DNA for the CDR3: TGTGCCAGCAGTCAAACTAGCCTCACAGATACGCAGTATTTT. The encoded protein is CASSQTSLTDTQYF. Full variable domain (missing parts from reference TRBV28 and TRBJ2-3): DVKVTQSSRYLVKRTGEKVFLECVQDMDHENMFWYRQDPGLGLRLIYFSYDVKMKEKGDIPEGYSVSREKKERFSLILESASTNQTSMYLCASSQTSLTDTQYFGPGTRLTVL.

The CDR3 DNA sequence: TGTGCCAGCACCCGCACGGGCAGGGCTAATTCACCCCTCCACTTT. Its protein is CASTRTGRANSPLHF. The V and J genes are TRBV7-2 and TRBJ1-6; weak D call: TRBD1 (5 bases). This CDR3 contains 15 residues. Per germline, CDR1 SGHTA and CDR2 FQGNSA. Trimming cost V 7 bases and J 6 bases, with 16 bases left between them.

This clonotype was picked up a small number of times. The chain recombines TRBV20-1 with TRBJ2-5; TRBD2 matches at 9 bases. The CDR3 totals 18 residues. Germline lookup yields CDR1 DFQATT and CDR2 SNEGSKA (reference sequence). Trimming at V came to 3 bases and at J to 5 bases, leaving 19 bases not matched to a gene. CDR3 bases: TGCAGTGCTAGGCCCCAGGTTCCTCTAGCGGGGAGGTTTGAGACCCAGTACTTC. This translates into CSARPQVPLAGRFETQYF.

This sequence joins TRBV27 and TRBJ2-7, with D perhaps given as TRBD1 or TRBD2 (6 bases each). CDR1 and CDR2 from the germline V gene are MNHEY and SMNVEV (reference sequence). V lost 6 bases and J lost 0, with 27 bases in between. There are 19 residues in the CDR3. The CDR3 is CASRGLFLGGSKSSYEQYF. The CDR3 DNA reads TGTGCCAGCAGAGGGCTCTTTCTCGGGGGCTCCAAGAGCTCCTACGAGCAGTACTTC.

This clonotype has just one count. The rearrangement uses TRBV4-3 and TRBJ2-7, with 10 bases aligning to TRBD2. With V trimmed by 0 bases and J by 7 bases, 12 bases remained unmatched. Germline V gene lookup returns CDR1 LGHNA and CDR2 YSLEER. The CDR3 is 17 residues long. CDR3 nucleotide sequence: TGCGCCAGCAGCCAAGATCGACCTAGCGGGGGATACAATGAGCAGTACTTC. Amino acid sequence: CASSQDRPSGGYNEQYF.

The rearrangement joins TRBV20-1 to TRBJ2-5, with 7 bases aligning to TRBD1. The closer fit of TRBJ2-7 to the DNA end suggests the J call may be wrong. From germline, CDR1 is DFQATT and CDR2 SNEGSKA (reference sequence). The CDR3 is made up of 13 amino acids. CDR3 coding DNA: TGCAGTGCTAGAGCGGGACAGCCTAACGAGCAGTACTTC. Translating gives CSARAGQPNEQYF.

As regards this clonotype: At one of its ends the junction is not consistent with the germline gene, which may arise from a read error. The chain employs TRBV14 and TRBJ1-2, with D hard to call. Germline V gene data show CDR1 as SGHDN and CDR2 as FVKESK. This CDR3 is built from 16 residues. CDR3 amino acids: CVSSQVGKGANYGYTF. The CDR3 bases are TGTGTCAGCAGCCAAGTGGGGAAAGGAGCTAACTATGGCTACACCTTC. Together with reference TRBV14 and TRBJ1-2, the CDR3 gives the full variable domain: EAGVTQFPSHSVIEKGQTVTLRCDPISGHDNLYWYRRVMGKEIKFLLHFVKESKQDESGMPNNRFLAERTGGTYSTLKVQPAELEDSGVYFCVSSQVGKGANYGYTFGSGTRLTVV.

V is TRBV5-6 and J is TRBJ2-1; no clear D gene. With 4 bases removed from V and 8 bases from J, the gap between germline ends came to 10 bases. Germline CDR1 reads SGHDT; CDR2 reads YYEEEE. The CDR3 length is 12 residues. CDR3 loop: CASSAQQDEQFF. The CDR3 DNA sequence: TGTGCCAGCAGCGCCCAGCAGGATGAGCAGTTCTTC.

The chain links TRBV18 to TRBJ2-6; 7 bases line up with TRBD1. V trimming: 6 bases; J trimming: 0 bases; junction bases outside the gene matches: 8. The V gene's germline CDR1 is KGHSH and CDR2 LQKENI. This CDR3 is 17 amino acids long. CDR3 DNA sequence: TGTGCCAGCTCCGGACAGGACCCTCGCTCTGGGGCCAACGTCCTGACTTTC. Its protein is CASSGQDPRSGANVLTF.

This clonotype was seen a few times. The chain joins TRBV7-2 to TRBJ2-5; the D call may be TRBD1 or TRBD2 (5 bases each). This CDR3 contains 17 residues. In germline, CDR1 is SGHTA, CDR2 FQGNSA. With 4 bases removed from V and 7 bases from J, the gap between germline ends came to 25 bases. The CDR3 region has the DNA TGTGCCAGCAGCTCCACCCTGAGCCCCGGGGCCGACGGGACCCAGTACTTC. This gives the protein CASSSTLSPGADGTQYF.

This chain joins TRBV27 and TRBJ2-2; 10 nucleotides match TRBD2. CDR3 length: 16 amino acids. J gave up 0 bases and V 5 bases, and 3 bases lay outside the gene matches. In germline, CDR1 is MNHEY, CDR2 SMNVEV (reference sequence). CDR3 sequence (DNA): TGTGCCAGCAGTAAAGGACTAGCGGCGAACACCGGGGAGCTGTTTTTT. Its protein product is CASSKGLAANTGELFF.

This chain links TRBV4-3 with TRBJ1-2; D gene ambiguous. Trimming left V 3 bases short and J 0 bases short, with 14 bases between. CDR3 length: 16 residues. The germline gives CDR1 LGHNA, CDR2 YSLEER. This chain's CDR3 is CASSQSPGLTNYGYTF. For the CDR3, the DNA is TGCGCCAGCAGCCAGAGCCCCGGCCTAACTAACTATGGCTACACCTTC.

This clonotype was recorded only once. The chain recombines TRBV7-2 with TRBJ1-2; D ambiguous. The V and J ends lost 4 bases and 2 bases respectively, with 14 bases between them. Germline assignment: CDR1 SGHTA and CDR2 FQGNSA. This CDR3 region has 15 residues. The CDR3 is CASSSNLISNYGYTF. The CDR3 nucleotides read TGTGCCAGCAGCTCGAACCTGATATCCAACTATGGCTACACCTTC.

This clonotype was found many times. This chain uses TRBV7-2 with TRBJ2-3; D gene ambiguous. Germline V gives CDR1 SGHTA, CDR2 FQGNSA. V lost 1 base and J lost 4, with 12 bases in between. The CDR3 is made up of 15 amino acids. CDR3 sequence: CASSLGPTIADTQYF. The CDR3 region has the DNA TGTGCCAGCAGCTTAGGGCCCACGATCGCAGATACGCAGTATTTT.

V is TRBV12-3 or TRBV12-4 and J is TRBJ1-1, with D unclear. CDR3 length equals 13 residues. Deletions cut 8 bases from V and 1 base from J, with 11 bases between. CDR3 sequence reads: CASQHDGNTEAFF. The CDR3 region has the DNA TGTGCCAGCCAACACGACGGGAACACTGAAGCTTTCTTT.

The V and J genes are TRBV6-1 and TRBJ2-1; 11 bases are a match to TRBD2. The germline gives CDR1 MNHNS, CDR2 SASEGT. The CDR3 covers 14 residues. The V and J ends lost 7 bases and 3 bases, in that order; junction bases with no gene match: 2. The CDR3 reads CASNLAGGYNEQFF. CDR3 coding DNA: TGTGCCAGCAACCTAGCGGGGGGCTACAATGAGCAGTTCTTC.

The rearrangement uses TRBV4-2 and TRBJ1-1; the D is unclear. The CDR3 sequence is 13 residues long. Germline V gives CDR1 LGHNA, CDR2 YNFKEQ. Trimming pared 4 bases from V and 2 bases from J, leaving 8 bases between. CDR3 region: CASSRNTNTEAFF. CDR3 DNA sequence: TGTGCCAGCAGCCGCAATACCAACACTGAAGCTTTCTTT.

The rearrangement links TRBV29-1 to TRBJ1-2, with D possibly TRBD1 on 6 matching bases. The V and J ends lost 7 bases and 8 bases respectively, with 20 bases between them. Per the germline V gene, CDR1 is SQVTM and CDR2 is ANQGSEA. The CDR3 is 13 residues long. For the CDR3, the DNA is TGCAGCGCCTCTGAGGGGGGCAGTTTAGGCTACACCTTC. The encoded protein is CSASEGGSLGYTF.

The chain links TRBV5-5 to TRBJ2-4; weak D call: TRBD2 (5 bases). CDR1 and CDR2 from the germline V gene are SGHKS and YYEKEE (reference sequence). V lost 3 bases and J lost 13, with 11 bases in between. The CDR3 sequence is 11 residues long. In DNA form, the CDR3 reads TGTGCCAGCAGCTCCCGGACTGCGCAGTACTTC. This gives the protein CASSSRTAQYF.

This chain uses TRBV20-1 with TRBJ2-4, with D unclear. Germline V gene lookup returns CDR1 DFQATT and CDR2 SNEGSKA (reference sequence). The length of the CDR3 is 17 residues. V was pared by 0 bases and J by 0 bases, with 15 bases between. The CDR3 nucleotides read TGCAGTGCTAGAGATCCGGTGACCCAAGTAGCCAAAAACATTCAGTACTTC. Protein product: CSARDPVTQVAKNIQYF.